This TCR beta chain was recovered during a study of T cell repertoires in cytomegalovirus infection. Study in general: Public signatures in TCR beta pointed to CMV infection and matching HLA type.

Study-level results: Cumulative frequency (of public TCR beta family members) identified carriers of CMV plus the relevant HLA.

One entry per CDR3 protein results from TCRdb running MiXCR on the reads. In the table there are approximately 300,000 distinct CDR3 sequences, almost 30% of which are singletons. Comments on this clonotype: Its cognate antigen is unknown.

The TCR sequence derives from a human donor in good health (CMV status not recorded). Some clones in this sample may be carry-over from other donors' samples. The starting material was cultured PBMCs, obtained from culture after CMV antigen stimulation.

The CDR3 sequence: CASSTGQGGEKLFF. The CDR3 coding sequence is TGTGCCAGCAGCACGGGACAGGGAGGTGAAAAACTGTTTTTT. This chain uses TRBV11-2 with TRBJ1-4; 9 nucleotides match TRBD1. This CDR3 has 14 amino acids. Germline CDR1 is SGHAT and CDR2 is FQNNGV. Trimming cost V 5 bases and J 7 bases; bases outside gene matches: 5.